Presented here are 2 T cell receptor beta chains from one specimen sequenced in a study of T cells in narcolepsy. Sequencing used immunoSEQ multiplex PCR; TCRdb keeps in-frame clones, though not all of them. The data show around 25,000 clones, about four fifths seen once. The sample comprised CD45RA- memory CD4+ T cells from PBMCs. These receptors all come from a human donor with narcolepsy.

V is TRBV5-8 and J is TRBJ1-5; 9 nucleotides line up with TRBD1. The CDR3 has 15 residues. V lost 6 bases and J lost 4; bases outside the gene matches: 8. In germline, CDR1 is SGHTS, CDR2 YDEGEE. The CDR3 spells CASTLTGGLNQPQHF. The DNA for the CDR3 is TGTGCCAGCACCCTGACAGGGGGGTTGAATCAGCCCCAGCATTTT.

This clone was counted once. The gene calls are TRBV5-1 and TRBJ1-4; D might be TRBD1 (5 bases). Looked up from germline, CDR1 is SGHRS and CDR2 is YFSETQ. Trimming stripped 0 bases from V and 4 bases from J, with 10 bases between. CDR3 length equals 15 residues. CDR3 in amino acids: CASSLVWGGNEKLFF. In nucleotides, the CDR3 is TGCGCCAGCAGCTTGGTGTGGGGGGGTAATGAAAAACTGTTTTTT.